The present entry profiles one T cell receptor beta chain with its context. These data belong to a study of blood T cell repertoires in COVID-19. Profiling relied on immunoSEQ multiplex PCR, and the TCRdb table lists in-frame clones only, not all of them. The repertoire consists of 70,000 to 85,000 clones, with roughly nine tenths occurring once and the leading ten covering more than 1.5%. Trimming shortened V by 1 base and J by 4 bases, and 6 bases separated the two germline ends. The length of the CDR3 is 14 residues. The V gene's germline CDR1 is KGHDR and CDR2 SFDVKD. The sequence derives from a woman aged 55-69 years with acute or convalescent COVID-19. Sequenced sample: peripheral blood. The chain links TRBV24-1 to TRBJ1-4; no clear D. CDR3 coding DNA: TGTGCCACCAGTGATTTTCGGGGTAATGAAAAACTGTTTTTT. Amino acids: CATSDFRGNEKLFF.